Shown below are 25 T cell receptor beta chains from a single sample sequenced in a study of cytomegalovirus exposure and HLA in healthy donors. This PCR relied on a set of 60 Vbeta primers and 13 Jbeta primers. Sequenced by immunoSEQ multiplex PCR; TCRdb stores in-frame clones only, minus some. This table holds a few hundred thousand clones, roughly four fifths found once. The sample taken for sequencing was PBMCs. The receptors come from a girl aged 5-17 years in good health and CMV-seronegative.

The chain is built from TRBV18 and TRBJ2-2; D might be TRBD2 (7 bases). The germline gives CDR1 KGHSH, CDR2 LQKENI. The length of the CDR3 is 13 residues. The V and J ends lost 8 bases and 6 bases respectively, with 13 bases between them. The CDR3 sequence: CASTGTKAGELFF. CDR3 coding DNA: TGTGCCAGCACAGGGACTAAGGCCGGGGAGCTGTTTTTT.

The chain links TRBV19 to TRBJ1-3; 8 nucleotides line up with TRBD1. The germline V gene encodes CDR1 LNHDA and CDR2 SQIVND (reference sequence). The CDR3 is made up of 19 amino acids. V lost 1 base to trimming and J lost 3 bases; unmatched junction nucleotides: 14. The CDR3 nucleotides are TGTGCCAGTAGTATAGTTTCCCCAAAACAGGGGGAGCTTGGAAACACCATATATTTT. Its translation is CASSIVSPKQGELGNTIYF.

The chain recombines TRBV11-2 with TRBJ2-5; 7 bases are a match to TRBD1. The V segment lost 8 bases and the J segment 4 bases; nucleotides outside the gene matches: 4. This CDR3 spans 12 amino acids. The germline CDR1 and CDR2 sequences are SGHAT and FQNNGV. CDR3 residues: CASETGPETQYF. Here the CDR3 DNA reads TGTGCCAGCGAGACAGGGCCAGAGACCCAGTACTTC.

V gene TRBV18 combines with J gene TRBJ2-5; 7 bases are shared with TRBD2. The end of the DNA is better explained by TRBJ2-7, so the J call may be wrong. Germline CDR1 reads KGHSH; CDR2 reads LQKENI. CDR3 length: 18 residues. The CDR3 spells CASSPRQTAPAAGDEQYF. The CDR3 nucleotides read TGTGCCAGCTCACCTCGTCAGACAGCACCAGCGGCGGGGGACGAGCAGTACTTC.

The genes are TRBV6-5 and TRBJ1-3, with 7 bases fitting TRBD1. V trimming: 6 bases; J trimming: 4 bases; junction bases outside the gene matches: 3. Germline CDR1 and CDR2: MNHEY and SVGAGI. The CDR3 length is 13 residues. The CDR3 DNA reads as TGTGCCAGCAGAAGGGGACAGGGAAACACCATATATTTT. Its protein is CASRRGQGNTIYF.

The chain uses TRBV18 and TRBJ2-3, with 10 bases matching TRBD2. The CDR3 spans 15 residues. The germline CDR1 and CDR2 sequences are KGHSH and LQKENI. V lost 1 base and J lost 8; bases outside the gene matches: 6. As DNA, the CDR3 is TGTGCCAGCTCACCACGTAGCGGGGGGCCTGTTACGCAGTATTTT. This sequence encodes CASSPRSGGPVTQYF.

The chain uses TRBV11-2 and TRBJ2-3; D not resolved. Germline CDR1 SGHAT, CDR2 FQNNGV. The CDR3 consists of 16 residues. V lost 2 bases and J 0 bases, leaving 12 bases between the germline ends. The CDR3 loop is CASSLFSYLSTDTQYF. The CDR3 DNA is TGTGCCAGCAGCTTATTTTCATACTTAAGCACAGATACGCAGTATTTT.

To note about this clone: Other DNA sequences in this sample translate to the same CDR3. The chain carries TRBV7-3 and TRBJ2-5; 10 nucleotides line up with TRBD2. The germline V gene encodes CDR1 SGHTA and CDR2 FQGTGA. The CDR3 spans 14 residues. V was clipped by 4 bases and J by 4 bases; unmatched bases: 3. The CDR3 region has the DNA TGTGCCAGCAGCTCCAGCGGGGGGGGAGAGACCCAGTACTTC. It codes for CASSSSGGGETQYF.

The chain links TRBV11-2 to TRBJ2-5, with TRBD2 matching over 14 bases. V was clipped by 5 bases and J by 2 bases; unmatched bases: 13. This CDR3 is built from 19 residues. From germline, CDR1 is SGHAT and CDR2 FQNNGV. This CDR3 is CASSPRLGLAGGTQETQYF. CDR3 nucleotide sequence: TGTGCCAGCAGCCCCCGCCTCGGACTAGCGGGAGGCACACAAGAGACCCAGTACTTC.

The chain is built from TRBV2 and TRBJ1-6; 8 nucleotides agree with TRBD1. The CDR3 covers 15 residues. Germline V lookup: CDR1 SNHLY, CDR2 FYNNEI. Trimming at V came to 3 bases and at J to 9 bases, leaving 7 bases not matched to a gene. The CDR3 here is CASSERNRGISPLHF. For the CDR3, the DNA is TGTGCCAGCAGTGAGAGGAACAGGGGGATTTCACCCCTCCACTTT.

This chain uses TRBV11-2 with TRBJ1-1; the D is unclear. Trimming took 3 bases from V and 5 from J, leaving 22 bases between them. Germline V gene sequence: CDR1 SGHAT, CDR2 FQNNGV. This CDR3 is 17 amino acids long. CDR3 sequence: CASSFFPSVEVLTEAFF. The DNA of the CDR3 is TGTGCCAGCAGCTTCTTTCCGAGTGTCGAGGTTCTTACTGAAGCTTTCTTT.

The chain joins TRBV29-1 to TRBJ2-1; tentative D call: TRBD1 (6 bases). The CDR3 spans 14 residues. Trimming removed 2 bases at V and 9 bases at J, with 17 bases between. In germline, CDR1 is SQVTM, CDR2 ANQGSEA. CDR3 DNA: TGCAGCGTTGAATTTGGAACAGGGAACGGTGAGCAGTTCTTC. Its translation is CSVEFGTGNGEQFF.

The gene calls are TRBV28 and TRBJ2-7; 8 positions match TRBD1. Germline V gene data show CDR1 as MDHEN and CDR2 as SYDVKM. The CDR3 runs 12 residues. The junction had 4 bases not matched to a gene; V was cut back by 9 bases and J by 3 bases. Here the CDR3 reads CASGQGLYEQYF. The CDR3 DNA is TGTGCCAGTGGACAGGGCCTCTACGAGCAGTACTTC.

On this clone: An end of the junction does not agree with germline; a read error may underlie this. The chain recombines TRBV7-7 with TRBJ2-2, with TRBD2 as a possible D gene (5 bases). This CDR3 is built from 16 residues. Germline V CDR1 and CDR2: SSHAT, FNYEAQ (reference sequence). The CDR3 protein is CASSRFGGPNTGELFF. DNA for the CDR3: TGTGCTAGCAGTCGATTCGGCGGGCCGAACACCGGGGAGCTGTTTTTT.

V gene TRBV19 combines with J gene TRBJ2-1, with a tentative D call TRBD1 (8 bases). The CDR3 sequence is 18 residues long. Germline loops: CDR1 LNHDA, CDR2 SQIVND (reference sequence). Trimming cost V 3 bases and J 6 bases, with 24 bases left between them. The CDR3 reads CASSIRQSRQGRGNEQFF. In DNA, the CDR3 is TGTGCCAGTAGTATTCGTCAATCGCGACAGGGGAGGGGCAATGAGCAGTTCTTC. The whole variable domain, filled in from reference TRBV19 and TRBJ2-1, reads DGGITQSPKYLFRKEGQNVTLSCEQNLNHDAMYWYRQDPGQGLRLIYYSQIVNDFQKGDIAEGYSVSREKKESFPLTVTSAQKNPTAFYLCASSIRQSRQGRGNEQFFGPGTRLTVL.

This chain connects TRBV4-1 to TRBJ1-1, with 11 nucleotides matching TRBD1. The CDR3 sequence is 16 residues long. Looked up from germline, CDR1 is MGHRA and CDR2 is YSYEKL. The V segment lost 4 bases and the J segment 0 bases; nucleotides outside the gene matches: 4. The CDR3 DNA reads as TGCGCCAGCAGCCCGGGACAGGGGGATATGAACACTGAAGCTTTCTTT. Protein sequence: CASSPGQGDMNTEAFF.

This clone has only one observation. In DNA form, the CDR3 reads TGCAGCGGAGGCCAGATAGCTAACTATGGCTACACCTTC. Its translation is CSGGQIANYGYTF. V usage is TRBV29-1 and J usage is TRBJ1-2; no reliable D call. This CDR3 has 13 amino acids. Trimming left V 7 bases short and J 0 bases short, with 12 bases between. Germline CDR1 is SQVTM and CDR2 is ANQGSEA.

Only a few counts were recorded for this clone. This rearrangement joins TRBV6-1 to TRBJ1-2; the D gene is possibly TRBD1 (6 bases). V dropped 8 bases and J dropped 5 bases, with 9 bases sitting between them. Germline V gene sequence: CDR1 MNHNS, CDR2 SASEGT. CDR3 length: 11 residues. The CDR3 bases are TGTGCCAGCGGGCAGGGGTATGGCTACACCTTC. This codes for CASGQGYGYTF.

V usage is TRBV6-1 and J usage is TRBJ1-1; D is perhaps TRBD1 (5 bases). This CDR3 comprises 15 residues. V lost 6 bases and J lost 0, with 14 bases in between. CDR1 and CDR2 (germline): MNHNS, SASEGT. Here the CDR3 reads CASRDPTVLNTEAFF. For the CDR3, the DNA is TGTGCCAGCAGGGACCCGACAGTCCTGAACACTGAAGCTTTCTTT.

The V call is TRBV5-6, the J call TRBJ2-5, with D maybe TRBD2 (6 bases). Trimming cost V 4 bases and J 3 bases, with 16 bases left between them. CDR3 length: 15 amino acids. Germline lookup yields CDR1 SGHDT and CDR2 YYEEEE. CDR3 protein: CASSIPGDLEETQYF. Written as DNA, the CDR3 is TGTGCCAGCAGCATCCCGGGGGACTTGGAAGAGACCCAGTACTTC.

This clone was counted a few times. The CDR3 loop is CATEQHKDTEAFF. Written as DNA, the CDR3 is TGTGCCACCGAACAGCATAAGGACACTGAAGCTTTCTTT. This sequence joins TRBV6-1 and TRBJ1-1; D ambiguous. The CDR3 consists of 13 residues. From germline, CDR1 is MNHNS and CDR2 SASEGT. Between the trimmed V and J ends, which lost 10 bases and 3 bases, there was a span of 15 bases.

The V gene is TRBV4-1, the J gene TRBJ1-2; TRBD1 aligns across 7 bases. The CDR3 loop spans 15 amino acids. Germline CDR1 MGHRA, CDR2 YSYEKL. The V and J ends lost 1 base and 6 bases, in that order; junction bases with no gene match: 8. CDR3 bases: TGCGCCAGCAGCCAAGGGTTCAGGGGGTTAGATGGCTACACCTTC. Encoded protein: CASSQGFRGLDGYTF.

The V call is TRBV6-1, the J call TRBJ2-7; the match to TRBD1 covers 7 bases. The CDR3 spans 12 residues. Germline assignment: CDR1 MNHNS and CDR2 SASEGT. V was pared by 6 bases and J by 3 bases, with 2 bases of the junction left unmatched. CDR3 nucleotide sequence: TGTGCCAGCAGCCGACAGGGCTACGAGCAGTACTTC. This sequence encodes CASSRQGYEQYF.

The rearrangement links TRBV19 to TRBJ2-3, with 8 bases that match TRBD2. This CDR3 spans 14 amino acids. CDR1 and CDR2 from the germline V gene are LNHDA and SQIVND (reference sequence). The V gene end was trimmed by 6 bases and the J gene end by 5 bases; junction bases not matched to a gene: 7. The CDR3 loop reads CASSPGLVVDTQYF. CDR3 DNA: TGTGCCAGTAGCCCGGGACTAGTTGTAGATACGCAGTATTTT.

The rearrangement links TRBV27 to TRBJ1-6; TRBD1 is a possible D gene (5 bases). The V end lost 6 bases, the J end lost 6 bases, and 15 bases lay between the germline ends. There are 15 residues in the CDR3. The germline V gene encodes CDR1 MNHEY and CDR2 SMNVEV (reference sequence). CDR3 region: CASRLQAIRNSPLHF. In DNA form, the CDR3 reads TGTGCCAGCAGGTTACAGGCAATTCGTAATTCACCCCTCCACTTT.